A single sample is the source of the 13 T cell receptor beta chains below, sequenced in a study of blood T cell repertoires in COVID-19. Produced via immunoSEQ multiplex PCR; TCRdb's table is partial and in-frame only. The table records about 64,000 clones, approximately 91% of them present only once. Sample: peripheral blood. The receptors shown here come from a human donor in a cohort sampled during active COVID-19.

The chain is built from TRBV6-2 or TRBV6-3 and TRBJ1-3; 7 nucleotides align to TRBD1. Germline lookup yields CDR1 MNHEY and CDR2 SVGEGT. Germline trimming cut 0 bases from V and 4 bases from J; bases unmatched to any gene: 3. This CDR3 is 15 amino acids long. CDR3 DNA sequence: TGTGCCAGCAGTTACTCGCCGGACAGGGGAAACACCATATATTTT. It encodes CASSYSPDRGNTIYF.

This chain joins TRBV24-1 and TRBJ1-5, with D perhaps TRBD1 (6 bases). Trimming took 4 bases from V and 7 from J, leaving 13 bases between them. This CDR3 has 14 amino acids. Per the germline V gene, CDR1 is KGHDR and CDR2 is SFDVKD. CDR3 amino acids: CATSESRGAQPQHF. CDR3 sequence (DNA): TGTGCCACCAGTGAATCCAGGGGCGCACAGCCCCAGCATTTT.

The chain joins TRBV19 to TRBJ1-4; a possible D gene is TRBD1 (5 bases). This CDR3 is 16 amino acids long. Trimming pared 5 bases from V and 4 bases from J, leaving 17 bases between. Germline CDR1 LNHDA, CDR2 SQIVND (reference sequence). The CDR3 DNA reads as TGTGCCAGTAGTCATCGGAAGGGGATGGATAATGAAAAACTGTTTTTT. It specifies CASSHRKGMDNEKLFF.

The CDR3 coding sequence is TGTGCCAGCAGTGAAGCGCAATCGGGGACTGCTTTCTTT. Protein: CASSEAQSGTAFF. The V gene is TRBV6-1, the J gene TRBJ1-1; D is perhaps TRBD1 (5 bases). The germline CDR1 and CDR2 sequences are MNHNS and SASEGT. Trimming took off 0 bases at V and 11 bases at J, with 13 bases between the two ends. The CDR3 is made up of 13 amino acids.

The J gene is TRBJ2-3, the V gene TRBV7-9; D is possibly TRBD2 (6 bases). This CDR3 is 16 amino acids long. V dropped 6 bases and J dropped 1 base, with 17 bases sitting between them. The germline V gene encodes CDR1 SEHNR and CDR2 FQNEAQ (reference sequence). Here the CDR3 reads CASRFWEAQGTDTQYF. The CDR3 nucleotides read TGTGCCAGCAGGTTCTGGGAGGCCCAAGGCACAGATACGCAGTATTTT. Full variable domain (outside the CDR3, taken from reference TRBV7-9 and TRBJ2-3): DTGVSQNPRHKITKRGQNVTFRCDPISEHNRLYWYRQTLGQGPEFLTYFQNEAQLEKSRLLSDRFSAERPKGSFSTLEIQRTEQGDSAMYLCASRFWEAQGTDTQYFGPGTRLTVL.

This rearrangement joins TRBV18 to TRBJ1-1, with unresolved D. The germline gives CDR1 KGHSH, CDR2 LQKENI. The germline V and J ends were trimmed by 3 bases and 5 bases, with 13 bases remaining between them. This CDR3 has 14 amino acids. CDR3 sequence: CASSPDLAGTEAFF. The CDR3 coding sequence is TGTGCCAGCTCACCGGACTTGGCGGGTACTGAAGCTTTCTTT. The full variable domain, completed using reference TRBV18 and TRBJ1-1, is NAGVMQNPRHLVRRRGQEARLRCSPMKGHSHVYWYRQLPEEGLKFMVYLQKENIIDESGMPKERFSAEFPKEGPSILRIQQVVRGDSAAYFCASSPDLAGTEAFFGQGTRLTVV.

This chain connects TRBV28 to TRBJ2-7; TRBD1 matches at 7 bases. Losses at the gene ends were 3 bases for V and 6 bases for J; bases not matched to a gene: 14. Germline CDR1 reads MDHEN; CDR2 reads SYDVKM. There are 16 residues in the CDR3. The CDR3 here is CASSFPGEGRGLEQYF. The CDR3 DNA reads as TGTGCCAGCAGTTTCCCCGGGGAAGGAAGGGGGCTCGAGCAGTACTTC.

The J gene is TRBJ2-7, the V gene TRBV6-2 or TRBV6-3, with 7 bases that match TRBD1. The CDR3 runs to 14 residues. Germline V gives CDR1 MNHEY, CDR2 SVGEGT. V gave up 0 bases and J gave up 6 bases; unmatched junction bases: 5. CDR3 residues: CASSYSGQLVEQYF. Here the CDR3 DNA reads TGTGCCAGCAGTTACTCGGGACAGCTTGTCGAGCAGTACTTC.

V usage is TRBV6-5 and J usage is TRBJ1-5; D remains ambiguous. The germline V and J ends were trimmed by 7 bases and 3 bases, with 10 bases remaining between them. From germline, CDR1 is MNHEY and CDR2 SVGAGI. The CDR3 is 13 residues long. The CDR3 coding sequence is TGTGCCAGCAATTTCGGAGACAATCAGCCCCAGCATTTT. Its protein is CASNFGDNQPQHF.

This chain joins TRBV2 and TRBJ1-5; weak D call: TRBD1 (6 bases). The CDR3 loop spans 18 amino acids. Trimming shortened V by 5 bases and J by 4 bases, and 24 bases separated the two germline ends. Germline V gene sequence: CDR1 SNHLY, CDR2 FYNNEI. The CDR3 DNA is TGTGCCAGCAGTTTTCCACAGGGCTCTACCTCATTTAATCAGCCCCAGCATTTT. This gives the protein CASSFPQGSTSFNQPQHF.

The V call is TRBV7-9, the J call TRBJ2-3; the match to TRBD2 covers 9 bases. The length of the CDR3 is 15 residues. The germline V gene has CDR1 SEHNR and CDR2 FQNEAQ (reference sequence). V shed 0 bases and J 8 bases; nucleotides not matched to a gene: 6. The CDR3 region has the DNA TGTGCCAGCAGCTTAGCCGGGACGCGGGGGGGTACGCAGTATTTT. It codes for CASSLAGTRGGTQYF.

The sample holds a few counts of this clone. The chain combines TRBV19 with TRBJ2-1, with TRBD2 matching 7 bases. Germline CDR1 and CDR2: LNHDA and SQIVND (reference sequence). The CDR3 is 14 residues long. Trimming removed 8 bases from V and 5 bases from J; junction bases left unmatched: 9. The CDR3 DNA is TGTGCCAGTGGGAGGGCTAGTTCTAACAATGAGCAGTTCTTC. Translation: CASGRASSNNEQFF.

The chain joins TRBV2 to TRBJ1-1; a weak D match, TRBD1 (6 bases). The V gene lost 6 bases and the J gene lost 1 base, with 12 bases spanning the gap. Germline CDR1 reads SNHLY; CDR2 reads FYNNEI. The CDR3 has 14 amino acids. DNA for the CDR3: TGTGCCAGCAGGTACAGGGCGCAGAACACTGAAGCTTTCTTT. Encoded protein: CASRYRAQNTEAFF.